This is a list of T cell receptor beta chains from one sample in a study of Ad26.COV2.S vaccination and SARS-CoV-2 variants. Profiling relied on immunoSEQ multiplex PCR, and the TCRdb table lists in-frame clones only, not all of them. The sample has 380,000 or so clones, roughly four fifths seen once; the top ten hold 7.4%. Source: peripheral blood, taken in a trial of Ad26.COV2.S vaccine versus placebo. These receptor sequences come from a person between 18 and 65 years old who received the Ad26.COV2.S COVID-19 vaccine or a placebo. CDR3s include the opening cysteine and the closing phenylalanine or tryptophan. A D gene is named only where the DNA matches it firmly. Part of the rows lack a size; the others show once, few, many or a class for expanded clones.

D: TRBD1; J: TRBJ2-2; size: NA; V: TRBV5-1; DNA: TGCGCCAGCAGCAGACCGTCCAGGGGGATGATGTTTTTT; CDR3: CASSRPSRGMMFF
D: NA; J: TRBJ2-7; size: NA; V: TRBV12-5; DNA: TGTGCTAGTGGTTTAGAGCCCGGGCAGGGGGACTCATACGAGCAGTACTTC; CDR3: CASGLEPGQGDSYEQYF
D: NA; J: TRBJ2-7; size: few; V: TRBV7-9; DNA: TGTGCCAGCAGCTTCGGTCAGGTCTCCTACGAGCAGTACTTC; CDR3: CASSFGQVSYEQYF
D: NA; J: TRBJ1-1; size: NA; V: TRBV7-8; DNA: TGTGCCAGCAGCTTAGCGTCCGGCCGCCCTTTCTTT; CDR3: CASSLASGRPFF
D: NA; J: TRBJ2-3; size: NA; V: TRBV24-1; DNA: TGTGCCACCAGTGCTAGGGGATTGACAGATACGCAGTATTTT; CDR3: CATSARGLTDTQYF
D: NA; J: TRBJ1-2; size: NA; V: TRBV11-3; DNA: TGTGCCAGCAGCTTAGGTTCACTGGGCTATGGCTACACCTTC; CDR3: CASSLGSLGYGYTF
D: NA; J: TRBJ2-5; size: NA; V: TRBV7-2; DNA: TGTGCCAGCAGCCTGGCAGGGTACCAAGAGACCCAGTACTTC; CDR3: CASSLAGYQETQYF
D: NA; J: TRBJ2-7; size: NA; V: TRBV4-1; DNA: TGCGCCAGCAGCTGGGCGTGGGGCGGGACCTACGAGCAGTACTTC; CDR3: CASSWAWGGTYEQYF
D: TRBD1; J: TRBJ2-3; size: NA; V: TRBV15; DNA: TGTGCCACCAGCAGAGGAGGACAGGGAACAGCAGATACGCAGTATTTT; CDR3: CATSRGGQGTADTQYF
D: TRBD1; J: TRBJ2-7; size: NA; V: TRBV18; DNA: TGTGCCAGCTCACAGGGCAGGGGGTACGAGCAGTACTTC; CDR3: CASSQGRGYEQYF
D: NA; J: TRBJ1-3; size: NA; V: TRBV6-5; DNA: TGTGCCAGCAGTTACGTGGCGGGGGGCGCTGGAAACACCATATATTTT; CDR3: CASSYVAGGAGNTIYF
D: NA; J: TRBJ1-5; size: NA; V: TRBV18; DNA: TGTGCCAGCTCACCGGACGGGAGGAATCAGCCCCAGCATTTT; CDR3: CASSPDGRNQPQHF
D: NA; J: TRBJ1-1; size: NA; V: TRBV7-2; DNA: TGTGCCAGCAGGCGGCGGAACACTGAAGCTTTCTTT; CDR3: CASRRRNTEAFF